One sample yielded the 9 T cell receptor beta chains listed below, sequenced in a study of T cell responses to AZD1222 COVID-19 vaccine (dated by TCRdb to about 2021). The library was made by the immunoSEQ multiplex PCR assay. Here the immuneACCESS table is served through TCRdb, limited to in-frame sequences with V and J called. Missing clones are a known gap in these copies; in checked studies unresolved V genes cover under half, and the rest lacks a known reason. Within this sample are under 150,000 clones, with just over 90% of them counted one time only. The top ten clonotypes cover just over 7% of the sample. Taken with the paper, the label for time point translates to: baseline before first vaccination. Specimen: peripheral blood, collected on day 0 of AZD1222 vaccination. These receptor sequences come from an adult in good health.

This clone has just one count. V gene TRBV6-1 combines with J gene TRBJ2-5; D is possibly TRBD1 or TRBD2 (5 bases each). Trimming shortened V by 1 base and J by 4 bases, and 13 bases separated the two germline ends. CDR3 length: 15 amino acids. Germline-derived CDR1 and CDR2 are MNHNS and SASEGT. The CDR3 here is CASSEGARGRETQYF. Written as DNA, the CDR3 is TGTGCCAGCAGTGAAGGAGCGAGGGGCCGAGAGACCCAGTACTTC.

This clone occurred once. Other DNA sequences in this sample translate to the same CDR3. The rearrangement joins TRBV7-9 to TRBJ2-5, with 8 bases fitting TRBD1. J was trimmed by 1 base and V by 1 base; bases with no gene match: 2. The germline V gene encodes CDR1 SEHNR and CDR2 FQNEAQ (reference sequence). The CDR3 is made up of 15 amino acids. CDR3 residues: CASSLGTGGQETQYF. The CDR3 DNA is TGTGCCAGCAGCTTAGGAACAGGGGGCCAAGAGACCCAGTACTTC.

The gene calls are TRBV5-1 and TRBJ2-1, with a weak D call TRBD2 (6 bases). Germline V gene lookup returns CDR1 SGHRS and CDR2 YFSETQ. V dropped 1 base and J dropped 2 bases, with 13 bases sitting between them. This CDR3 contains 16 residues. The CDR3 region is CASSLKSSATYNEQFF. DNA of the CDR3: TGCGCCAGCAGCTTGAAGTCTAGCGCTACCTACAATGAGCAGTTCTTC.

V usage is TRBV18 and J usage is TRBJ1-1, with D tentatively TRBD1 (6 bases). V was cut by 3 bases and J by 4 bases, with 15 bases left in between. CDR3 length equals 15 residues. Germline CDR1 and CDR2: KGHSH and LQKENI. The CDR3 DNA is TGTGCCAGCTCACCTCACAGGGAATTGGGCACTGAAGCTTTCTTT. The encoded protein is CASSPHRELGTEAFF.

The chain combines TRBV7-2 with TRBJ2-7; 11 bases fit TRBD1. CDR3 length: 15 amino acids. After removal of 1 base from V and 5 bases from J, the junction contained 4 bases not matched to a gene. CDR1 and CDR2 (germline): SGHTA, FQGNSA. The CDR3 is CASSLVGQGAHEQYF. CDR3 nucleotides: TGTGCCAGCAGCTTAGTCGGACAGGGGGCCCACGAGCAGTACTTC.

This clone appeared once. The V gene is TRBV5-1, the J gene TRBJ2-5, with 10 bases fitting TRBD1. The ends lost 7 bases at V and 4 bases at J; junction bases unmatched: 7. From germline, CDR1 is SGHRS and CDR2 YFSETQ. The length of the CDR3 is 14 residues. The CDR3 DNA sequence: TGCGCCAGCTCCCGGGACAGGGGTCCAGAGACCCAGTACTTC. Translation: CASSRDRGPETQYF. The whole variable domain, remainder taken from reference TRBV5-1 and TRBJ2-5, is KAGVTQTPRYLIKTRGQQVTLSCSPISGHRSVSWYQQTPGQGLQFLFEYFSETQRNKGNFPGRFSGRQFSNSRSEMNVSTLELGDSALYLCASSRDRGPETQYFGPGTRLLVL.

In its sample, this clone was seen once. The chain joins TRBV27 to TRBJ2-1, with D unresolved. Trimming left V 7 bases short and J 7 bases short, with 23 bases between. CDR1 and CDR2 (germline): MNHEY, SMNVEV (reference sequence). There are 16 residues in the CDR3. CDR3 nucleotide sequence: TGTGCCAGCACCCAACACCGGAACCCAAAGGAGAATGAGCAGTTCTTC. It is translated as CASTQHRNPKENEQFF.

V usage is TRBV10-3 and J usage is TRBJ2-7; maybe TRBD2 (5 bases). Trimming pared 10 bases from V and 6 bases from J, leaving 19 bases between. The CDR3 runs 13 residues. In germline, CDR1 is ENHRY, CDR2 SYGVKD. As DNA, the CDR3 is TGTGCCACCCTGGGCGTGGGAGTCGGCGAGCAGTACTTC. It encodes CATLGVGVGEQYF.

Only one count was recorded for this clone. V gene TRBV6-5 combines with J gene TRBJ1-2; D gene unclear. Germline values: CDR1 MNHEY, CDR2 SVGAGI. V was shortened by 6 bases and J by 8 bases, with 19 bases between the two germline ends. CDR3 length equals 14 residues. The CDR3 region is CASSVWTDLRGYTF. CDR3 nucleotides: TGTGCCAGCAGCGTTTGGACCGACCTAAGAGGCTACACCTTC.